A single sample is the source of the 15 T cell receptor beta chains below, sequenced in a study of beta chain features in type 1 diabetes (dated 2018 in TCRdb). Receptors were amplified or captured by the immunoSEQ multiplex PCR assay. The entire amount of isolated RNA was reverse transcribed using the High Capacity cDNA Reverse Transcription Kit, so the sequenced TCRB transcripts were expressed ones. The source is immuneACCESS, and TCRdb retained only in-frame sequences with V and J called. Part of the clones is not carried over; for the studies checked, unresolved V genes explain less than half of this, and the remainder is unexplained. The table for this sample lists hundreds of thousands of clones; around 10% of them were counted only once. Approximately 0.05% of the sample is in the top ten clones. Specimen: naive CD4+ T cells from blood. Per the publication, the cell subset or site label means: true naive CD4+ T cells. These TCRs come from a woman under 30 in good health.

This clone was counted a few times. J is TRBJ2-6 and V is TRBV7-9; D uncertain. The CDR3 spans 16 residues. CDR1 and CDR2 (germline): SEHNR, FQNEAQ (reference sequence). Trimming took 5 bases from V and 0 from J, leaving 11 bases between them. The CDR3 sequence: CASSPLGSSGANVLTF. CDR3 nucleotide sequence: TGTGCCAGCAGCCCCCTGGGCAGCTCTGGGGCCAACGTCCTGACTTTC. Combining the CDR3 with reference TRBV7-9 and TRBJ2-6 gives the whole variable domain DTGVSQNPRHKITKRGQNVTFRCDPISEHNRLYWYRQTLGQGPEFLTYFQNEAQLEKSRLLSDRFSAERPKGSFSTLEIQRTEQGDSAMYLCASSPLGSSGANVLTFGAGSRLTVL.

The sample holds a few counts of this clone. This chain uses TRBV7-2 with TRBJ2-7; D uncertain. Trimming took off 1 base at V and 2 bases at J, with 6 bases between the two ends. Germline-derived CDR1 and CDR2 are SGHTA and FQGNSA. CDR3 length equals 13 residues. The CDR3 loop is CASSLDLPYEQYF. In nucleotides, the CDR3 is TGTGCCAGCAGCTTAGACTTGCCCTACGAGCAGTACTTC.

There are a few counts of this clone. V is TRBV28 and J is TRBJ2-1; D not certain. V was cut by 3 bases and J by 15 bases, with 12 bases left in between. Germline V gene lookup returns CDR1 MDHEN and CDR2 SYDVKM. The CDR3 spans 11 residues. CDR3 bases: TGTGCCAGCAGTTTGGGTAGGGTACGGTTCTTC. This translates into CASSLGRVRFF.

This clone was detected only a few times. This chain uses TRBV27 with TRBJ2-3; D gene ambiguous. CDR1 is MNHEY and CDR2 is SMNVEV in the germline V gene (reference sequence). The CDR3 has 14 amino acids. With 6 bases removed from V and 0 bases from J, the gap between germline ends came to 10 bases. The CDR3: CASRRAASTDTQYF. DNA of the CDR3: TGTGCCAGCAGAAGAGCAGCTAGCACAGATACGCAGTATTTT.

This chain joins TRBV7-7 and TRBJ2-7; tentatively, D is TRBD2 (7 bases). V lost 5 bases, J lost 3 bases, and 17 bases lay in between. Germline CDR1 is SSHAT and CDR2 is FNYEAQ (reference sequence). This CDR3 is 15 amino acids long. DNA of the CDR3: TGTGCCAGCAGCCCGGGGGCGGGGGACCTCTACGAGCAGTACGTC. Protein product: CASSPGAGDLYEQYV.

This clone turned up a few times. The genes are TRBV10-3 and TRBJ1-2, with TRBD1 as a possible D gene (5 bases). The CDR3 has 13 residues. CDR1 and CDR2 (germline): ENHRY, SYGVKD. The ends were cut back, 7 bases at V and 2 bases at J, with 11 bases in the middle. The CDR3 DNA reads as TGTGCCATCAATTTAGACAGCAACTATGGCTACACCTTC. Protein: CAINLDSNYGYTF.

There are a few counts of this clone. The chain couples TRBV19 to TRBJ2-1; no clear D. Per germline, CDR1 LNHDA and CDR2 SQIVND (reference sequence). The CDR3 is made up of 14 amino acids. With 7 bases removed from V and 3 bases from J, the gap between germline ends came to 13 bases. For the CDR3, the DNA is TGTGCCAGTAAGGTTTTTCATAACTACAATGAGCAGTTCTTC. This codes for CASKVFHNYNEQFF. The full variable domain, with the rest looked up from reference TRBV19 and TRBJ2-1, is DGGITQSPKYLFRKEGQNVTLSCEQNLNHDAMYWYRQDPGQGLRLIYYSQIVNDFQKGDIAEGYSVSREKKESFPLTVTSAQKNPTAFYLCASKVFHNYNEQFFGPGTRLTVL.

This chain connects TRBV7-8 to TRBJ1-1; no clear D gene. CDR1 and CDR2 from the germline V gene are SGHVS and FQNEAQ. Trimming shortened V by 4 bases and J by 4 bases, and 13 bases separated the two germline ends. The CDR3 is 14 residues long. CDR3 nucleotide sequence: TGTGCCAGCAGCTACTTAGCACTGAGCACTGAAGCTTTCTTT. Translation gives CASSYLALSTEAFF.

This clone was seen a few times. The chain employs TRBV20-1 and TRBJ1-2; D gene unclear. Trimming took off 5 bases at V and 4 bases at J, with 8 bases between the two ends. The CDR3 is made up of 11 amino acids. Germline-derived CDR1 and CDR2 are DFQATT and SNEGSKA (reference sequence). The chain's CDR3 is CSARTAYGYTF. CDR3 DNA sequence: TGCAGTGCTCGGACGGCCTATGGCTACACCTTC.

The rearrangement joins TRBV7-2 to TRBJ1-3; D might be TRBD1 (6 bases). Germline lookup yields CDR1 SGHTA and CDR2 FQGNSA. Trimming took 6 bases from V and 7 from J, leaving 13 bases between them. There are 13 residues in the CDR3. The CDR3 loop reads CASSTNGGNTIYF. In nucleotides, the CDR3 is TGTGCCAGCAGTACTAATGGGGGCAACACCATATATTTT.

V and J are TRBV5-1 and TRBJ2-5; 10 bases align to TRBD1. This CDR3 is built from 15 residues. V shed 3 bases, J shed 5 bases, and the junction held 7 bases outside the gene matches. CDR1 and CDR2 (germline): SGHRS, YFSETQ. This chain's CDR3 is CASSWMTGGEETQYF. The DNA of the CDR3 is TGCGCCAGCAGCTGGATGACAGGGGGCGAGGAGACCCAGTACTTC.

This clone occurred a few times. The rearrangement uses TRBV29-1 and TRBJ2-7, with a weak D call TRBD1 (6 bases). CDR3 size: 13 residues. V was pared by 3 bases and J by 4 bases, with 13 bases between. Germline-derived CDR1 and CDR2 are SQVTM and ANQGSEA. This CDR3 reads CSVDGQGHYEQYF. CDR3 nucleotides: TGCAGCGTTGACGGGCAGGGGCATTACGAGCAGTACTTC.

This clone was seen more than once but under ten times. V gene TRBV5-1 combines with J gene TRBJ1-1; D might be TRBD1 (5 bases). CDR3 size: 13 residues. The germline V gene encodes CDR1 SGHRS and CDR2 YFSETQ. V was trimmed by 0 bases and J by 7 bases, leaving 10 bases between them. Here the CDR3 reads CASSLERGDEAFF. The CDR3 nucleotides are TGCGCCAGCAGCTTGGAAAGGGGAGATGAAGCTTTCTTT.

In nucleotides, the CDR3 is TGTGCCAGCAGCTTGGGGGATATAGCGGGAGCGCCAGATACGCAGTATTTT. It is translated as CASSLGDIAGAPDTQYF. The J gene is TRBJ2-3, the V gene TRBV7-2, with 9 nucleotides matching TRBD2. This CDR3 is 17 amino acids long. The germline V gene encodes CDR1 SGHTA and CDR2 FQGNSA. The J segment lost 4 bases and the V segment lost 3 bases, leaving 11 bases of the junction unmatched.

A single count supports this clone. The genes are TRBV7-2 and TRBJ2-7; D is uncertain. V was trimmed by 7 bases and J by 6 bases, leaving 13 bases between them. Looked up from germline, CDR1 is SGHTA and CDR2 is FQGNSA. CDR3 length: 12 residues. Here the CDR3 reads CASTQPPGEQYF. DNA for the CDR3: TGTGCCAGCACCCAACCCCCGGGCGAGCAGTACTTC.